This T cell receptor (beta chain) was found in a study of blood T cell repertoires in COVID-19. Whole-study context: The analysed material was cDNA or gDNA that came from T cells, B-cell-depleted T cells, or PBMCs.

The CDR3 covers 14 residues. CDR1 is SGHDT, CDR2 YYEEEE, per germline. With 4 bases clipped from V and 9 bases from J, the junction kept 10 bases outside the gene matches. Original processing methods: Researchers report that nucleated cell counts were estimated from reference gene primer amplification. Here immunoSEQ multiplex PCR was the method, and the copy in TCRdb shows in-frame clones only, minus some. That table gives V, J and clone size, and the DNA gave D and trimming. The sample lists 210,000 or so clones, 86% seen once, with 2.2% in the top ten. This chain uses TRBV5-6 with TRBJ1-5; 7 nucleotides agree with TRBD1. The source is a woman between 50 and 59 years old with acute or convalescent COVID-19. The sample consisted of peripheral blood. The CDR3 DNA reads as TGTGCCAGCAGCGAGACAGGGTCGGGCAGGCCCCAGCATTTT. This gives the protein CASSETGSGRPQHF.